Detailed here is one TCR beta chain. This entry comes from a study of blood T cell repertoires in COVID-19. Turning to the study itself: The study drew acute and convalescent COVID-19 samples from the United States, Italy and Spain. The analysed material was cDNA or gDNA that came from T cells, B-cell-depleted T cells, or PBMCs.

V lost 0 bases and J lost 1, with 4 bases in between. Germline lookup yields CDR1 LNHDA and CDR2 SQIVND (reference sequence). The CDR3 extends over 14 amino acids. As processed by the authors: Reference gene primer amplification yielded estimated nucleated cell counts. Method: immunoSEQ multiplex PCR; TCRdb's copy keeps in-frame clones and lacks some. That table gives V, J and clone size, and the DNA gave D and trimming. The table records about 200,000 clones, roughly 80% of them present only once. This chain links TRBV19 with TRBJ1-5; D remains ambiguous. This receptor was taken from a woman of 80 years or more with acute or convalescent COVID-19. Input material: peripheral blood. In DNA, the CDR3 is TGTGCCAGTAGTATAGATCTCAGCAATCAGCCCCAGCATTTT. It translates to CASSIDLSNQPQHF.